The next 13 T cell receptor beta chains were all read from a single sample in a study of cytomegalovirus exposure and HLA in healthy donors (dated by TCRdb to the late 2010s). The library was obtained by the immunoSEQ multiplex PCR assay. This is the immuneACCESS table as TCRdb keeps it, with only in-frame sequences that have V and J called. A part of the clones is gone; compared with another copy, unresolved V genes explain less than half, and the rest is unexplained. The sample table holds approximately 170,000 clones, of which 91% were seen once. The top ten hold 3% of the sample. The sample comprised PBMCs. The receptors originated from a woman aged 18-29 years in good health and CMV-seropositive.

The chain's CDR3 is CASSQPGKGTGGLGEQFF. The CDR3 region has the DNA TGCGCCAGCAGCCAACCGGGGAAGGGGACAGGGGGGTTGGGTGAGCAGTTCTTC. The gene calls are TRBV4-1 and TRBJ2-1; 11 bases fit TRBD1. V gave up 2 bases and J gave up 9 bases; unmatched junction bases: 15. The CDR3 is 18 amino acids. Germline CDR1 MGHRA, CDR2 YSYEKL.

The gene calls are TRBV7-2 and TRBJ2-7; perhaps TRBD1 as D (6 bases). Per germline, CDR1 SGHTA and CDR2 FQGNSA. Trimming left V 0 bases short and J 6 bases short, with 9 bases between. The CDR3 is 13 amino acids. The CDR3 loop is CASSLAQGFEQYF. DNA for the CDR3: TGTGCCAGCAGCTTAGCGCAGGGGTTCGAGCAGTACTTC. Full variable domain (rest looked up from reference TRBV7-2 and TRBJ2-7): GAGVSQSPSNKVTEKGKDVELRCDPISGHTALYWYRQSLGQGLEFLIYFQGNSAPDKSGLPSDRFSAERTGGSVSTLTIQRTQQEDSAVYLCASSLAQGFEQYFGPGTRLTVT.

This clone showed up just once. The chain recombines TRBV10-3 with TRBJ2-7; 7 nucleotides agree with TRBD1. The CDR3 runs 12 residues. V shed 6 bases, J shed 6 bases, and the junction held 5 bases outside the gene matches. Germline CDR1 reads ENHRY; CDR2 reads SYGVKD. CDR3 sequence: CAISRDSSEQYF. In DNA form, the CDR3 reads TGTGCCATCAGCCGGGACAGTTCCGAGCAGTACTTC.

The V gene is TRBV19, the J gene TRBJ1-1; D is possibly TRBD1 (6 bases). V lost 6 bases and J 6 bases, leaving 14 bases between the germline ends. The germline V gene encodes CDR1 LNHDA and CDR2 SQIVND (reference sequence). CDR3 length: 13 amino acids. Here the CDR3 DNA reads TGTGCCAGTAGACCCCTAGGGGGGGCTGAAGCTTTCTTT. Its translation: CASRPLGGAEAFF.

This chain connects TRBV5-1 to TRBJ1-1; 7 nucleotides match TRBD1. CDR1 and CDR2 from the germline V gene are SGHRS and YFSETQ. The J segment lost 4 bases and the V segment lost 4 bases, leaving 4 bases of the junction unmatched. This CDR3 has 13 residues. CDR3 nucleotide sequence: TGCGCCAGCAGCGGGGGACAGCGCACTGAAGCTTTCTTT. Amino acids: CASSGGQRTEAFF.

V and J are TRBV28 and TRBJ2-7, with 11 positions matching TRBD2. Germline CDR1 and CDR2: MDHEN and SYDVKM. J gave up 5 bases and V 6 bases, and 9 bases lay outside the gene matches. This CDR3 comprises 15 residues. The CDR3 sequence is CASSLAGGVFHEQYF. CDR3 DNA sequence: TGTGCCAGCAGCCTAGCGGGGGGCGTGTTCCACGAGCAGTACTTC.

The chain carries TRBV5-1 and TRBJ2-7, with TRBD1 identical over 7 bases. This CDR3 is 17 amino acids long. The ends lost 4 bases at V and 5 bases at J; junction bases unmatched: 18. The germline V gene encodes CDR1 SGHRS and CDR2 YFSETQ. The CDR3 protein is CASSPYQSHRGFDEQYF. The CDR3 coding sequence is TGCGCCAGCAGCCCTTATCAGTCCCACAGGGGTTTCGACGAGCAGTACTTC.

The chain combines TRBV12-5 with TRBJ1-1, with 7 bases lining up with TRBD1. In germline, CDR1 is LGHNT, CDR2 FRNRAP. The CDR3 sequence is 14 residues long. With V trimmed by 1 base and J by 5 bases, 4 bases remained unmatched. The CDR3: CASGLEGTVTEAFF. The CDR3 nucleotides are TGTGCTAGTGGTTTGGAAGGGACAGTTACTGAAGCTTTCTTT.

This clone was counted once. The J gene is TRBJ2-1, the V gene TRBV6-1; D perhaps matches TRBD2 (6 bases). The CDR3 is 12 amino acids. Trimming cost V 8 bases and J 8 bases, with 13 bases left between them. Germline V lookup: CDR1 MNHNS, CDR2 SASEGT. The CDR3 protein is CASFGSDDEQFF. Written as DNA, the CDR3 is TGTGCCAGCTTCGGGAGCGACGATGAGCAGTTCTTC.

J is TRBJ2-7 and V is TRBV6-1; TRBD1 aligns across 7 bases. The germline gives CDR1 MNHNS, CDR2 SASEGT. The trim removed 6 bases at V and 7 bases at J, leaving 9 bases unmatched. The CDR3 runs 13 residues. CDR3 sequence: CASRQRGTEEQYF. DNA for the CDR3: TGTGCCAGCAGACAAAGGGGGACAGAAGAGCAGTACTTC.

This rearrangement joins TRBV6-4 to TRBJ1-5; 10 bases match TRBD1. V shed 0 bases and J 7 bases; nucleotides not matched to a gene: 9. The CDR3 consists of 17 residues. Germline values: CDR1 MRHNA, CDR2 SNTAGT. CDR3 in amino acids: CASSDSNRDRGRQPQHF. CDR3 bases: TGTGCCAGCAGTGACTCGAACCGGGACAGGGGACGCCAGCCCCAGCATTTT.

This chain joins TRBV7-2 and TRBJ1-1, with 8 bases lining up with TRBD1. The length of the CDR3 is 15 residues. V was clipped by 5 bases and J by 1 base; unmatched bases: 6. Germline values: CDR1 SGHTA, CDR2 FQGNSA. CDR3 protein: CASSLQGAGNTEAFF. The CDR3 DNA is TGTGCCAGCAGCCTCCAGGGGGCGGGGAACACTGAAGCTTTCTTT.

The rearrangement joins TRBV11-2 to TRBJ2-3; D is perhaps TRBD2 (5 bases). CDR3 length: 15 residues. Germline lookup yields CDR1 SGHAT and CDR2 FQNNGV. V was clipped by 5 bases and J by 2 bases, with 14 bases between them. CDR3 nucleotides: TGTGCCAGCAGCCTTATGGACTCCTACACAGATACGCAGTATTTT. It is translated as CASSLMDSYTDTQYF.